Below are 8 T cell receptor beta chains sequenced from a single sample in a study of post-analysis software for immune sequencing data. Findings and caveats of the study: Elevated frequency relative to controls characterized four or five TRBV segments in patients, TRBV5-6, TRBV5-1 and TRBV20-1 among them.

Included in the TCR beta cDNA libraries were unique molecular identifiers. TCRdb reprocessed the PCR reads via MiXCR and lists one record per CDR3 protein. The sample yields roughly 700,000 distinct CDR3 sequences, about 32% seen once. These receptors' antigens are unknown. The material sequenced was blood. The receptors shown here come from a girl between 5 and 17 years old with multiple sclerosis.

This clonotype was seen only a few times. V is TRBV20-1 and J is TRBJ1-2; the D gene is possibly TRBD1 (5 bases). The CDR3 runs 12 residues. Germline CDR1 is DFQATT and CDR2 is SNEGSKA (reference sequence). V lost 1 base and J lost 4, with 7 bases in between. The CDR3 DNA follows: TGCAGTGCTAGAGGTCAGGGCTATGGCTACACCTTC. Its protein is CSARGQGYGYTF.

Regarding this clonotype: With a much larger clone just one base away, this may be a read error. The chain uses TRBV6-1 and TRBJ2-3; 8 positions match TRBD1. The ends lost 6 bases at V and 2 bases at J; junction bases unmatched: 4. The CDR3 length is 14 residues. CDR1 is MNHNS, CDR2 SASEGT, per germline. The DNA of the CDR3 is TGTGCCAGCAGATCGGGACAGGTCACAGATACGCAGTATTTT. Translation: CASRSGQVTDTQYF.

In its sample, this clonotype was seen a few times. This chain links TRBV4-2 with TRBJ2-3, with D tentatively TRBD2 (5 bases). This CDR3 is built from 15 residues. V was shortened by 2 bases and J by 0 bases, with 9 bases between the two germline ends. CDR1 is LGHNA and CDR2 is YNFKEQ in the germline V gene. The CDR3 loop is CASSQTSVSTDTQYF. The CDR3 DNA reads TGTGCCAGCAGCCAAACTAGTGTCAGCACAGATACGCAGTATTTT.

The chain is built from TRBV7-2 and TRBJ1-2; D ambiguous. The germline V gene encodes CDR1 SGHTA and CDR2 FQGNSA. The CDR3 consists of 15 residues. V was shortened by 0 bases and J by 4 bases, with 12 bases between the two germline ends. The CDR3: CASSLARARGYGYTF. CDR3 sequence (DNA): TGTGCCAGCAGCTTAGCGCGGGCGCGGGGCTATGGCTACACCTTC.

A few counts support this clonotype. The CDR3 coding sequence is TGTGCCAGCAGCTCCCCCTCCCTAGCGGGAGATGGGGAGCAGTACTTC. As protein: CASSSPSLAGDGEQYF. The rearrangement uses TRBV7-9 and TRBJ2-7; 10 bases are a match to TRBD2. The CDR3 has 16 residues. CDR1 is SEHNR, CDR2 FQNEAQ, per germline (reference sequence). V was clipped by 4 bases and J by 7 bases; unmatched bases: 13.

This clonotype was counted at least ten times. The chain uses TRBV7-7 and TRBJ2-3, with D maybe TRBD2 (5 bases). Looked up from germline, CDR1 is SSHAT and CDR2 is FNYEAQ (reference sequence). The CDR3 is 13 amino acids. Between the trimmed V and J ends, which lost 5 bases and 4 bases, there was a span of 10 bases. The CDR3 region is CASSQPGSDTQYF. The DNA of the CDR3 is TGTGCCAGCAGCCAACCGGGATCAGATACGCAGTATTTT.

This sequence joins TRBV25-1 and TRBJ1-1; D ambiguous. Germline CDR1 and CDR2: MGHDK and SYGVNS. The V gene lost 6 bases and the J gene lost 4 bases, with 6 bases spanning the gap. The CDR3 length is 11 residues. The CDR3 DNA sequence: TGTGCCAGCAGGCGGAGCACTGAAGCTTTCTTT. Translated, it gives CASRRSTEAFF.

To note about this clonotype: Given the absence of the conserved phenylalanine or tryptophan at the CDR3 end, a read error is likely. The V gene is TRBV20-1, the J gene TRBJ2-7; 10 bases line up with TRBD2. This CDR3 comprises 14 residues. The V gene end was trimmed by 6 bases and the J gene end by 5 bases; junction bases not matched to a gene: 10. The germline gives CDR1 DFQATT, CDR2 SNEGSKA (reference sequence). This CDR3 is CSASPPSGGDEQYL. DNA for the CDR3: TGCAGTGCCTCTCCGCCCAGCGGGGGGGACGAGCAGTACTTA.